Following are 24 T cell receptor beta chains from one sample sequenced in a study of blood T cell repertoires in COVID-19. Measured with immunoSEQ multiplex PCR; TCRdb has only the in-frame clones, and not every one. The table has approximately 110,000 clones, over 70% seen once. The material sequenced was peripheral blood. These receptor sequences come from a man in his fifties or sixties with acute or convalescent COVID-19.

The chain combines TRBV3-1 (or the pseudogene TRBV3-2) with TRBJ2-2; 7 positions match TRBD2. CDR3 length: 15 amino acids. Germline CDR1 and CDR2: LGHDT and YNNKEL (reference sequence). V was clipped by 2 bases and J by 4 bases; unmatched bases: 4. DNA of the CDR3: TGTGCCAGCAGCCAACGTCTAGCGGTCACCGGGGAGCTGTTTTTT. Translated: CASSQRLAVTGELFF.

The chain combines TRBV5-1 with TRBJ1-1, with TRBD1 as a possible D gene (5 bases). Germline assignment: CDR1 SGHRS and CDR2 YFSETQ. CDR3 length: 14 residues. Trimming stripped 1 base from V and 3 bases from J, with 10 bases between. The CDR3 DNA reads as TGCGCCAGCAGCTTGAGGCAGGGCCACACTGAAGCTTTCTTT. Its translation is CASSLRQGHTEAFF.

This rearrangement joins TRBV6-4 to TRBJ1-3; D possibly corresponds to TRBD1 (5 bases). This CDR3 is 16 amino acids long. The V gene's germline CDR1 is MRHNA and CDR2 SNTAGT. Trimming pared 0 bases from V and 1 base from J, leaving 10 bases between. CDR3 DNA: TGTGCCAGCAGTGACTCCAGGGTTGAATCTGGAAACACCATATATTTT. The encoded protein is CASSDSRVESGNTIYF.

This sequence joins TRBV19 and TRBJ2-6; a weak D match, TRBD1 (7 bases). The CDR3 spans 18 residues. V lost 2 bases and J lost 2, with 16 bases in between. Germline values: CDR1 LNHDA, CDR2 SQIVND (reference sequence). The CDR3 region is CASSIRAGGSTGANVLTF. The DNA of the CDR3 is TGTGCCAGTAGTATACGGGCAGGGGGGTCGACTGGGGCCAACGTCCTGACTTTC.

In DNA, the CDR3 is TGTGCCAGTAGTATGATGACAGGGGAGAGGCAGCCCCAGCATTTT. Amino acid sequence: CASSMMTGERQPQHF. The V call is TRBV19, the J call TRBJ1-5; 8 positions match TRBD1. The CDR3 loop spans 15 amino acids. Germline CDR1 is LNHDA and CDR2 is SQIVND (reference sequence). Unmatched junction bases numbered 8, after V lost 3 bases and J lost 7 bases.

This rearrangement joins TRBV3-1 (or the pseudogene TRBV3-2) to TRBJ2-7, with 15 bases aligning to TRBD2. The V gene's germline CDR1 is LGHDT and CDR2 YNNKEL (reference sequence). CDR3 length equals 16 residues. V shed 3 bases, J shed 6 bases, and the junction held 6 bases outside the gene matches. Written as DNA, the CDR3 is TGTGCCAGCAGCCAGTCCCCGGGACTAGCGGGAGGCGAGCAGTACTTC. This encodes CASSQSPGLAGGEQYF.

This clone showed up many times. The chain couples TRBV7-9 to TRBJ1-2; D unclear. The CDR3 is 14 residues long. From germline, CDR1 is SEHNR and CDR2 FQNEAQ (reference sequence). Trimming cost V 1 base and J 6 bases, with 12 bases left between them. The CDR3 bases are TGTGCCAGCAGCTTAGACACAGTAGCGAATGGCTACACCTTC. Translation gives CASSLDTVANGYTF.

The chain recombines TRBV24-1 with TRBJ1-4; D possibly corresponds to TRBD1 (5 bases). V was pared by 4 bases and J by 7 bases, with 15 bases between. From germline, CDR1 is KGHDR and CDR2 SFDVKD. The CDR3 has 15 amino acids. The chain's CDR3 is CATSDPGRDSEKLFF. The CDR3 coding sequence is TGTGCCACCAGTGACCCAGGGAGGGATTCTGAAAAACTGTTTTTT.

The V and J genes are TRBV5-1 and TRBJ1-1; 9 nucleotides align to TRBD1. Germline V gene data show CDR1 as SGHRS and CDR2 as YFSETQ. The CDR3 loop spans 16 amino acids. The V gene end was trimmed by 4 bases and the J gene end by 4 bases; junction bases not matched to a gene: 11. CDR3 DNA: TGCGCCAGCAGCCCCAGGACAGGGGTTACATCCACTGAAGCTTTCTTT. Its protein is CASSPRTGVTSTEAFF.

The J gene is TRBJ2-3, the V gene TRBV28, with 11 bases identical to TRBD2. The J segment lost 3 bases and the V segment lost 4 bases, leaving 9 bases of the junction unmatched. From germline, CDR1 is MDHEN and CDR2 SYDVKM. CDR3 length: 17 residues. CDR3 DNA sequence: TGTGCCAGCAGTTCTTTGGTGACTAGCGGGGTGACAGATACGCAGTATTTT. Protein product: CASSSLVTSGVTDTQYF.

The chain uses TRBV11-3 and TRBJ2-1; D possibly corresponds to TRBD2 (5 bases). V was cut by 1 base and J by 7 bases, with 8 bases left in between. This CDR3 is 13 amino acids long. Germline V CDR1 and CDR2: SGHNT, YENEEA. The CDR3 reads CASSLGAGNEQFF. CDR3 bases: TGTGCCAGCAGCTTAGGGGCGGGTAATGAGCAGTTCTTC. The full variable domain, rest sourced from reference TRBV11-3 and TRBJ2-1, is EAGVVQSPRYKIIEKKQPVAFWCNPISGHNTLYWYLQNLGQGPELLIRYENEEAVDDSQLPKDRFSAERLKGVDSTLKIQPAELGDSAVYLCASSLGAGNEQFFGPGTRLTVL.

The genes are TRBV19 and TRBJ1-5, with 8 nucleotides matching TRBD1. This CDR3 is built from 15 residues. Germline V lookup: CDR1 LNHDA, CDR2 SQIVND (reference sequence). J gave up 6 bases and V 6 bases, and 10 bases lay outside the gene matches. CDR3 amino acids: CASSPRPGQVQPQHF. The CDR3 DNA follows: TGTGCCAGTAGCCCTAGACCGGGACAGGTTCAGCCCCAGCATTTT.

Concerning this clone: The same CDR3 is also encoded by other DNA sequences in this sample. The chain carries TRBV2 and TRBJ2-7, with TRBD2 matching over 10 bases. Germline V lookup: CDR1 SNHLY, CDR2 FYNNEI. The V segment lost 6 bases and the J segment 3 bases; nucleotides outside the gene matches: 2. This CDR3 is 13 amino acids long. The CDR3 nucleotides are TGTGCCAGCAGGAGGACTAGCGGCTACGAGCAGTACTTC. The encoded protein is CASRRTSGYEQYF.

This sequence joins TRBV19 and TRBJ1-4; a weak D match, TRBD1 (5 bases). The germline CDR1 and CDR2 sequences are LNHDA and SQIVND (reference sequence). The V end was cut by 3 bases, the J end by 1 base, with 12 bases between. CDR3 length: 16 amino acids. The CDR3 here is CASSIFFGGTNEKLFF. In DNA form, the CDR3 reads TGTGCCAGTAGTATCTTCTTCGGGGGAACTAATGAAAAACTGTTTTTT.

The chain combines TRBV3-1 (or the pseudogene TRBV3-2) with TRBJ1-3; D gene ambiguous. The germline V and J ends were trimmed by 0 bases and 0 bases, with 3 bases remaining between them. Germline V gene lookup returns CDR1 LGHDT and CDR2 YNNKEL (reference sequence). There are 14 residues in the CDR3. CDR3 loop: CASSQESSGNTIYF. Written as DNA, the CDR3 is TGTGCCAGCAGCCAAGAGAGCTCTGGAAACACCATATATTTT.

The rearrangement uses TRBV6-5 and TRBJ2-3, with 11 bases lining up with TRBD2. This CDR3 has 14 amino acids. The V gene end was trimmed by 0 bases and the J gene end by 8 bases; junction bases not matched to a gene: 1. Germline CDR1 MNHEY, CDR2 SVGAGI. CDR3 in DNA: TGTGCCAGCAGTTACTCTAGCGGGGGGGCTACGCAGTATTTT. Protein product: CASSYSSGGATQYF.

The J gene is TRBJ2-1, the V gene TRBV5-8; TRBD1 aligns across 8 bases. CDR3 length: 16 amino acids. V lost 4 bases and J lost 9; bases outside the gene matches: 15. Germline V gene sequence: CDR1 SGHTS, CDR2 YDEGEE. In DNA form, the CDR3 reads TGTGCCAGCAGCACCCGGATGTCCAGGGGGCTGAGTGAGCAGTTCTTC. It encodes CASSTRMSRGLSEQFF.

This clone appeared a few times. The genes are TRBV28 and TRBJ2-7, with D tentatively TRBD1 (6 bases). Germline V gene data show CDR1 as MDHEN and CDR2 as SYDVKM. CDR3 length: 12 residues. Between the trimmed V and J ends, which lost 2 bases and 10 bases, there was a span of 12 bases. CDR3 amino acids: CASSLPGTLQYF. The CDR3 DNA sequence: TGTGCCAGCAGTTTACCTGGGACACTCCAGTACTTC.

The rearrangement links TRBV2 to TRBJ1-4; D perhaps matches TRBD1 (5 bases). Deletions cut 4 bases from V and 6 bases from J, with 12 bases between. Per the germline V gene, CDR1 is SNHLY and CDR2 is FYNNEI. The CDR3 consists of 14 residues. The CDR3 DNA sequence: TGTGCCAGCAGTGGAGGCAGGGTAGATGAAAAACTGTTTTTT. This gives the protein CASSGGRVDEKLFF.

The chain links TRBV6-5 to TRBJ1-4, with D maybe TRBD1 (6 bases). Trimming removed 4 bases from V and 15 bases from J, with 18 bases in between. Germline V gene sequence: CDR1 MNHEY, CDR2 SVGAGI. The CDR3 extends over 13 amino acids. CDR3 amino acids: CASSFTRGGDVFF. The CDR3 DNA follows: TGTGCCAGCAGTTTCACTCGGGGGGGCGACGTGTTTTTT.

The V gene is TRBV30, the J gene TRBJ1-1; weak D call: TRBD1 (6 bases). V dropped 2 bases and J dropped 5 bases, with 12 bases sitting between them. This CDR3 spans 13 amino acids. The germline gives CDR1 GTSNPN, CDR2 SVGIG (reference sequence). This CDR3 reads CAWSLGQKTEAFF. CDR3 DNA: TGTGCCTGGAGTCTTGGACAGAAAACTGAAGCTTTCTTT. The whole variable domain, filled in from reference TRBV30 and TRBJ1-1, reads SQTIHQWPATLVQPVGSPLSLECTVEGTSNPNLYWYRQAAGRGLQLLFYSVGIGQISSEVPQNLSASRPQDRQFILSSKKLLLSDSGFYLCAWSLGQKTEAFFGQGTRLTVV.

This clone was seen only a few times. This chain links TRBV19 with TRBJ2-1, with D perhaps matching TRBD2 (5 bases). The CDR3 totals 13 residues. CDR1 and CDR2 from the germline V gene are LNHDA and SQIVND (reference sequence). The V end lost 6 bases, the J end lost 0 bases, and 6 bases lay between the germline ends. CDR3 region: CASRGSSYNEQFF. For the CDR3, the DNA is TGTGCCAGTAGGGGGAGCTCCTACAATGAGCAGTTCTTC. Full variable domain (remainder filled in from reference TRBV19 and TRBJ2-1): DGGITQSPKYLFRKEGQNVTLSCEQNLNHDAMYWYRQDPGQGLRLIYYSQIVNDFQKGDIAEGYSVSREKKESFPLTVTSAQKNPTAFYLCASRGSSYNEQFFGPGTRLTVL.

J is TRBJ2-3 and V is TRBV5-1; a possible D gene is TRBD2 (6 bases). Germline V gene data show CDR1 as SGHRS and CDR2 as YFSETQ. CDR3 size: 16 residues. Trimming stripped 2 bases from V and 4 bases from J, with 17 bases between. The CDR3 loop is CASSLSRTGGADTQYF. CDR3 DNA: TGCGCCAGCAGCTTATCTAGAACTGGAGGGGCAGATACGCAGTATTTT. Together with reference TRBV5-1 and TRBJ2-3, the CDR3 gives the full variable domain: KAGVTQTPRYLIKTRGQQVTLSCSPISGHRSVSWYQQTPGQGLQFLFEYFSETQRNKGNFPGRFSGRQFSNSRSEMNVSTLELGDSALYLCASSLSRTGGADTQYFGPGTRLTVL.

The V call is TRBV11-2, the J call TRBJ2-1, with 7 bases aligning to TRBD2. The ends lost 0 bases at V and 3 bases at J; junction bases unmatched: 5. There are 16 residues in the CDR3. From germline, CDR1 is SGHAT and CDR2 FQNNGV. The DNA for the CDR3 is TGTGCCAGCAGCTTAGAATCCCGCGGGGGCTACAATGAGCAGTTCTTC. Amino acid sequence: CASSLESRGGYNEQFF.